A selection of T cell receptor beta chains follows, all from one sample in a study of B cell selection in AIRE deficiency. Repertoires were generated with immunoSEQ multiplex PCR, while TCRdb's copy carries only in-frame clones and drops some. The sample records roughly 22,000 clones, about 95% being singletons. The sample taken for sequencing was Tregs sorted from PBMCs. All receptors derive from a human donor with AIRE deficiency. CDR3s include the opening cysteine and the closing phenylalanine or tryptophan. The D gene is left open where the match is weak. Some rows have no size entry. The others give once, few or many, or a class for an expanded clone.

clone_size	d_call	j_call	v_call	cdr3_nt	cdr3_aa
.	TRBD2	TRBJ2-1	TRBV13	TGTGCCAGCAGCATTACAGCGGGACGGAACTACAATGAGCAGTTCTTC	CASSITAGRNYNEQFF
.	.	TRBJ2-1	TRBV7-2	TGTGCCAGCAGCCCTTCCCACCTAAACAATGAGCAGTTCTTC	CASSPSHLNNEQFF
.	.	TRBJ2-2	TRBV13	TGTGCCAGCAGCGTGCGACGGGGCGGGGAGCTGTTTTTT	CASSVRRGGELFF
.	TRBD1	TRBJ2-2	TRBV11-3	TGTGCCAGCAGCCAAGACAGGGTTCCCGGGGAGCTGTTTTTT	CASSQDRVPGELFF
.	.	TRBJ1-2	TRBV11-2	TGTGCCAGCAGCCCCGGAAGTCACTATGGCTACACCTTC	CASSPGSHYGYTF
.	TRBD1	TRBJ2-2	TRBV7-8	TGTGCCAGCAGGAGAACCGGGACAGTGAACACCGGGGAGCTGTTTTTT	CASRRTGTVNTGELFF
once	TRBD1	TRBJ1-5	TRBV28	TGTGCCAGCAGTCAGAGACAGGGAGCGAATCAGCCCCAGCATTTT	CASSQRQGANQPQHF
.	.	TRBJ1-1	TRBV6-1	TGTGCCAGCAGTAGGGCCGGAGCCAACACTGAAGCTTTCTTT	CASSRAGANTEAFF
.	.	TRBJ2-5	TRBV5-5	TGTGCCAGCAGACTTGGACCGAAAATTCAAGAGACCCAGTACTTC	CASRLGPKIQETQYF
.	.	TRBJ2-7	TRBV11-1	TGTGCCAGCAGCTTAGGGGGGCCTTCTTACTTC	CASSLGGPSYF
.	.	TRBJ2-1	TRBV18	TGTGCCAGCTCACAGGGGAATGAGCAGTTCTTC	CASSQGNEQFF
.	.	TRBJ1-2	TRBV5-4	TGTGCCAGCAGCAATACAGGGTATCATGGCTACACCTTC	CASSNTGYHGYTF
.	TRBD1	TRBJ1-2	TRBV6-1	TGTGCCAGCAGCGGACAGGGAAACTATGGCTACACCTTC	CASSGQGNYGYTF
once	.	TRBJ2-1	TRBV5-1	TGCGCCAGCAGCTTGGGTAGCGGTATCTACAATGAGCAGTTCTTC	CASSLGSGIYNEQFF
.	TRBD2	TRBJ2-3	TRBV11-3	TGTGCCAGCAGCCCTCTGGGGGGGACAGATACGCAGTATTTT	CASSPLGGTDTQYF
once	TRBD2	TRBJ2-1	TRBV18	TGTGCCAGCTCACCCCGGAGGACTAGCGGGAGCAGTGAGCAGTTCTTC	CASSPRRTSGSSEQFF
.	.	TRBJ2-7	TRBV5-1	TGCGCCAGCAGCTTGAGGGCAGGGAACGAGCAGTACTTC	CASSLRAGNEQYF
.	TRBD2	TRBJ2-2	TRBV11-3	TGTGCCAGCAGCTCCCCGCCATGGGCTAGCGGCTACTCGAACACCGGGGAGCTGTTTTTT	CASSSPPWASGYSNTGELFF
once	.	TRBJ1-6	TRBV14	TGTGCCACCAGCAGGTCTCTTAATTCACCCCTCCACTTT	CATSRSLNSPLHF
once	.	TRBJ2-7	TRBV4-2	TGTGCCAGCAGCCAAGACGGTCACCCGAGCTCCTACGAGCAGTACTTC	CASSQDGHPSSYEQYF
.	TRBD1	TRBJ2-1	TRBV19	TGTGCCAGCAAACCCCCGGGACAGGGGTACAATGAGCAGTTCTTC	CASKPPGQGYNEQFF
.	.	TRBJ2-3	TRBV25-1	TGTGCCAGCAAGGAGCGATTAAGCACAGATACGCAGTATTTT	CASKERLSTDTQYF
.	.	TRBJ2-1	TRBV20-1	TGCAGTGCTAGGGAGAATGAGCAGTTCTTC	CSARENEQFF
.	.	TRBJ1-2	TRBV7-9	TGTGCCAGCAGCTCGCAAAACAGGAGAAGCTACACCTTC	CASSSQNRRSYTF
few	.	TRBJ1-5	TRBV28	TGTGCCAGCAGTTTTGGCAGGGTTAGCAATCAGCCCCAGCATTTT	CASSFGRVSNQPQHF
.	.	TRBJ2-3	TRBV19	TGTGCCAGTAGCCGAGGTCTTACTAGCACAGATACGCAGTATTTT	CASSRGLTSTDTQYF
.	.	TRBJ1-4	TRBV28	TGTGCCAGCAGTGGAGTAAACTCCTACTCCAGGGAAAAACTGTTTTTT	CASSGVNSYSREKLFF
.	TRBD2	TRBJ2-7	TRBV6-1	TGTGCCAGCAGTGGGCGGGAGTATTACGAGCAGTACTTC	CASSGREYYEQYF
.	.	TRBJ2-5	TRBV5-1	TGCGCCAGCAGCTTGTCGGCGAAACAAGAGACCCAGTACTTC	CASSLSAKQETQYF
.	TRBD1	TRBJ2-7	TRBV18	TGTGCCAGCTCACCTAAATACCGGGACAGCTCCTACGAGCAGTACTTC	CASSPKYRDSSYEQYF
.	TRBD2	TRBJ2-7	TRBV11-2	TGTGCCAGCAGCTTCAATCTAGCGGGAGGGGAAGTCTACGAGCAGTACTTC	CASSFNLAGGEVYEQYF
few	.	TRBJ1-5	TRBV28	TGTGCCAGCAGTTTACTCGGGTGGGGGCAGCCCCAGCATTTT	CASSLLGWGQPQHF
.	TRBD1	TRBJ2-1	TRBV6-5	TGTGCCAGCAGTTACCAGGGACAGGGCCCTTGGAATGAGCAGTTCTTC	CASSYQGQGPWNEQFF
.	.	TRBJ2-2	TRBV4-1	TGCGCCAGCAGCCAAGTGGGAATACCGGGGGAGCTGTTTTTT	CASSQVGIPGELFF
.	TRBD2	TRBJ2-7	TRBV6-5	TGTGCCAGCAGCAACCGACTAGCCCCCTACGAGCAGTACTTC	CASSNRLAPYEQYF
once	TRBD1	TRBJ1-1	TRBV6-1	TGTGCCAGCAGTTGGGACAGGGGCACTGAAGCTTTCTTT	CASSWDRGTEAFF
.	TRBD1	TRBJ2-2	TRBV4-1	TGCGCCAGCAGCCACCCCCTCGGACAGGGGCGTTTGAGGAACACCGGGGAGCTGTTTTTT	CASSHPLGQGRLRNTGELFF
.	TRBD2	TRBJ2-1	TRBV29-1	TGCAGCGTTCTTGGGACTAGCGGGGTTTGGTGGCAGTTCTTC	CSVLGTSGVWWQFF
.	.	TRBJ2-7	TRBV19	TGTGCCAGTAGTACCCGGGACGGAGGCTACGAGCAGTACTTC	CASSTRDGGYEQYF
.	TRBD1	TRBJ1-1	TRBV11-2	TGTGCCAGCAGCTGGTGGACAGGGCAGAACACTGAAGCTTTCTTT	CASSWWTGQNTEAFF
.	.	TRBJ1-6	TRBV7-9	TGTGCCAGCAGCCCCGGGACAACAAATTCACCCCTCCACTTT	CASSPGTTNSPLHF